The present entry profiles one T cell receptor (beta chain) with its context. Original handling: For nucleated cells, counts were estimated from reference gene primer amplification. Some clones are missing from TCRdb's copy, which holds only in-frame ones; the method was immunoSEQ multiplex PCR. That table gives V, J and clone size, and the DNA gave D and trimming. The data contain a few hundred thousand clones, 90% of them singletons. With 8 bases removed from V and 4 bases from J, the gap between germline ends came to 7 bases. Germline V lookup: CDR1 SNHLY, CDR2 FYNNEI. This CDR3 is built from 11 residues. The record originates from a study of blood T cell repertoires in COVID-19. Across the study: There were acute and convalescent COVID-19 samples, and they came from the United States, Italy and Spain. T cells, B-cell-depleted T cells, or PBMCs supplied cDNA or gDNA.

Seattle participants joined during active infection and were tracked over time. This sequence was found in a woman between 40 and 50 years old with COVID-19, enrolled during active disease. The rearrangement links TRBV2 to TRBJ2-3; D might be TRBD2 (6 bases). Specimen: peripheral blood. For the CDR3, the DNA is TGTGCCAGCGGGGAGGCAGATACGCAGTATTTT. Encoded protein: CASGEADTQYF.